Each of the 27 T cell receptor beta chains below was sequenced from the same sample in a study of shared clonotypes between healthy human individuals. Only in-frame clones appear in the TCRdb table, and some are missing; sequencing was by immunoSEQ multiplex PCR. Of roughly 2 million clones in the sample, around 95% were seen once. The sequencing input was naive CD4+ T cells sorted from blood. Stated subset: CD45RA+ positively selected. These receptors originate from a man aged 18 to 30 in good health.

The chain uses TRBV6-5 and TRBJ1-2; possible D gene TRBD1, 6 bases. Germline CDR1 reads MNHEY; CDR2 reads SVGAGI. V lost 4 bases and J lost 5, with 17 bases in between. This CDR3 is built from 15 residues. The CDR3 spells CASSSRTAPEYGYTF. The CDR3, as DNA: TGTGCCAGCAGTTCTCGGACAGCACCGGAGTATGGCTACACCTTC.

The chain links TRBV9 to TRBJ1-3; 7 bases match TRBD1. With 3 bases clipped from V and 4 bases from J, the junction kept 7 bases outside the gene matches. CDR1 SGDLS and CDR2 YYNGEE come from the germline V gene. The CDR3 spans 15 residues. The CDR3 DNA reads TGTGCCAGCAGCGCCCGACAGGGTACAGGAAACACCATATATTTT. Encoded protein: CASSARQGTGNTIYF.

This chain joins TRBV5-4 and TRBJ2-5; weak D call: TRBD1 (6 bases). Germline V lookup: CDR1 SGHNT, CDR2 YYREEE (reference sequence). V lost 2 bases and J 0 bases, leaving 11 bases between the germline ends. This CDR3 contains 15 residues. CDR3 coding DNA: TGTGCCAGCAGCTTTGGACAGACAAACCAAGAGACCCAGTACTTC. It specifies CASSFGQTNQETQYF. The complete variable domain, with remaining parts taken from reference TRBV5-4 and TRBJ2-5, reads ETGVTQSPTHLIKTRGQQVTLRCSSQSGHNTVSWYQQALGQGPQFIFQYYREEENGRGNFPPRFSGLQFPNYSSELNVNALELDDSALYLCASSFGQTNQETQYFGPGTRLLVL.

A remark on this clone: This same CDR3 is encoded by further DNA sequences in the sample. The CDR3 loop reads CASSSPNGEQYF. CDR3 DNA sequence: TGTGCCAGCAGCTCCCCCAACGGGGAGCAGTACTTC. This chain joins TRBV7-6 and TRBJ2-7; D ambiguous. Trimming shortened V by 4 bases and J by 7 bases, and 11 bases separated the two germline ends. CDR1 SGHVS and CDR2 FNYEAQ come from the germline V gene. This CDR3 comprises 12 residues.

This chain joins TRBV10-3 and TRBJ2-7; TRBD2 matches at 11 bases. V dropped 3 bases and J dropped 6; count of bases not matched to a gene: 10. Germline V gene data show CDR1 as ENHRY and CDR2 as SYGVKD. The length of the CDR3 is 16 residues. The CDR3 coding sequence is TGTGCCATCAGTGACGGTCCGGCGCTAGCGGGAGGCGAGCAGTACTTC. Encoded protein: CAISDGPALAGGEQYF.

V gene TRBV6-5 combines with J gene TRBJ1-2; tentatively, D is TRBD1 (6 bases). Trimming pared 4 bases from V and 4 bases from J, leaving 16 bases between. There are 15 residues in the CDR3. Germline CDR1 reads MNHEY; CDR2 reads SVGAGI. The CDR3 coding sequence is TGTGCCAGCAGTTTTACCCTCAGGGGACGCTATGGCTACACCTTC. Protein sequence: CASSFTLRGRYGYTF.

This chain uses TRBV5-4 with TRBJ1-1, with 7 bases fitting TRBD1. Germline V CDR1 and CDR2: SGHNT, YYREEE (reference sequence). The trim removed 5 bases at V and 0 bases at J, leaving 4 bases unmatched. CDR3 length: 14 residues. The CDR3 is CASRRQGMNTEAFF. CDR3 nucleotides: TGTGCCAGCAGGAGACAGGGAATGAACACTGAAGCTTTCTTT.

In regard to this clone: Other nucleotide sequences in the sample specify the same CDR3. The V gene is TRBV5-1, the J gene TRBJ2-5, with 12 bases identical to TRBD2. Germline V gene sequence: CDR1 SGHRS, CDR2 YFSETQ. Trimming at V came to 4 bases and at J to 1 base, leaving 2 bases not matched to a gene. This CDR3 contains 15 residues. In DNA form, the CDR3 reads TGCGCCAGCAGCCAACTAGCGGGGGGCCAAGAGACCCAGTACTTC. It specifies CASSQLAGGQETQYF.

The chain links TRBV7-2 to TRBJ1-2; 9 bases are shared with TRBD1. CDR3 length equals 14 residues. V lost 6 bases, J lost 8 bases, and 10 bases stayed unmatched. Germline V lookup: CDR1 SGHTA, CDR2 FQGNSA. The DNA for the CDR3 is TGTGCCAGCAGAAATTCCGGGACAGGGATCGGCTACACCTTC. Amino acid sequence: CASRNSGTGIGYTF.

In regard to this clone: The same CDR3 can be traced to other DNA sequences in this sample. V gene TRBV6-1 combines with J gene TRBJ1-6, with D tentatively TRBD1 (6 bases). Trimming removed 2 bases from V and 7 bases from J, with 6 bases in between. Germline CDR1 and CDR2: MNHNS and SASEGT. The CDR3 contains 13 residues. The CDR3 nucleotides are TGTGCCAGCAGTGAAAGGGGGAATTCACCCCTCCACTTT. Amino acid sequence: CASSERGNSPLHF.

V and J are TRBV5-1 and TRBJ1-4; D uncertain. V was clipped by 0 bases and J by 7 bases, with 7 bases between them. The CDR3 contains 13 residues. CDR1 and CDR2 from the germline V gene are SGHRS and YFSETQ. CDR3 residues: CASSLEIAEKLFF. CDR3 DNA: TGCGCCAGCAGCTTGGAAATAGCTGAAAAACTGTTTTTT.

The chain has TRBV7-2 and TRBJ1-4, with unresolved D. V gave up 2 bases and J gave up 4 bases, with 11 bases separating them. The CDR3 runs to 15 residues. Germline V gene data show CDR1 as SGHTA and CDR2 as FQGNSA. CDR3 nucleotide sequence: TGTGCCAGCAGCTTAACGCGGGGAAATAATGAAAAACTGTTTTTT. It yields the protein CASSLTRGNNEKLFF. The variable domain in full, completed from reference TRBV7-2 and TRBJ1-4, reads GAGVSQSPSNKVTEKGKDVELRCDPISGHTALYWYRQSLGQGLEFLIYFQGNSAPDKSGLPSDRFSAERTGGSVSTLTIQRTQQEDSAVYLCASSLTRGNNEKLFFGSGTQLSVL.

This chain connects TRBV9 to TRBJ2-3, with a possible D match to TRBD1 (5 bases). Trimming removed 4 bases from V and 0 bases from J, with 15 bases in between. The V gene's germline CDR1 is SGDLS and CDR2 YYNGEE. This CDR3 spans 16 amino acids. This CDR3 is CASSLDSDSSTDTQYF. The CDR3 bases are TGTGCCAGCAGCCTAGACAGTGATTCTAGCACAGATACGCAGTATTTT.

The chain employs TRBV7-8 and TRBJ2-2, with 7 bases that match TRBD2. This CDR3 contains 16 residues. Germline CDR1 reads SGHVS; CDR2 reads FQNEAQ. The trim removed 5 bases at V and 4 bases at J, leaving 10 bases unmatched. For the CDR3, the DNA is TGTGCCAGCAGCCTCTTAGGGAGGGCCCCCACCGGGGAGCTGTTTTTT. Its translation: CASSLLGRAPTGELFF.

CDR3 nucleotide sequence: TGTGCCAGCAGTATTTACTCTGGGGCCAACGTCCTGACTTTC. It translates to CASSIYSGANVLTF. V is TRBV14 and J is TRBJ2-6; D is ambiguous. Germline V gives CDR1 SGHDN, CDR2 FVKESK. The CDR3 spans 14 residues. The V end lost 6 bases, the J end lost 0 bases, and 6 bases lay between the germline ends.

The chain is built from TRBV5-5 and TRBJ1-5; no firm D call. The CDR3 has 16 amino acids. V lost 1 base to trimming and J lost 0 bases, with 11 bases between them. Germline values: CDR1 SGHKS, CDR2 YYEKEE (reference sequence). The CDR3 region has the DNA TGTGCCAGCAGCTTGATGGGAGTTTATAGCAATCAGCCCCAGCATTTT. Translating gives CASSLMGVYSNQPQHF. The entire variable domain, with the rest obtained from reference TRBV5-5 and TRBJ1-5, is as follows: DAGVTQSPTHLIKTRGQQVTLRCSPISGHKSVSWYQQVLGQGPQFIFQYYEKEERGRGNFPDRFSARQFPNYSSELNVNALLLGDSALYLCASSLMGVYSNQPQHFGDGTRLSIL.

This clone showed up just once. The J gene is TRBJ1-5, the V gene TRBV19; no reliable D call. The CDR3 consists of 16 residues. The germline V and J ends were trimmed by 2 bases and 2 bases, with 13 bases remaining between them. Germline loops: CDR1 LNHDA, CDR2 SQIVND (reference sequence). The CDR3 reads CASSISRSEGNQPQHF. The CDR3 DNA is TGTGCCAGTAGTATAAGCAGGAGTGAGGGCAATCAGCCCCAGCATTTT.

V and J are TRBV11-1 and TRBJ2-2; D might be TRBD2 (5 bases). Germline-derived CDR1 and CDR2 are SGHAT and FQDESV (reference sequence). V was pared by 3 bases and J by 5 bases, with 10 bases between. The CDR3 length is 14 residues. As DNA, the CDR3 is TGTGCCAGCAGCTTTACTTCGGGGACCGGGGAGCTGTTTTTT. This codes for CASSFTSGTGELFF.

This sequence joins TRBV18 and TRBJ2-4; 8 bases match TRBD2. V lost 1 base to trimming and J lost 0 bases; unmatched junction nucleotides: 2. The CDR3 has 16 residues. Germline loops: CDR1 KGHSH, CDR2 LQKENI. The CDR3 region is CASSPLAGIAKNIQYF. The CDR3 DNA sequence: TGTGCCAGCTCACCACTAGCGGGGATAGCCAAAAACATTCAGTACTTC.

This clone showed up just once. The chain joins TRBV7-9 to TRBJ2-1, with TRBD1 identical over 7 bases. Germline CDR1 SEHNR, CDR2 FQNEAQ (reference sequence). Trimming took 3 bases from V and 9 from J; bases not matched to a gene: 5. The length of the CDR3 is 13 residues. The CDR3 DNA follows: TGTGCCAGCAGCTTCCAGGGGGATGGTGAGCAGTTCTTC. Its protein is CASSFQGDGEQFF.

The chain links TRBV7-8 to TRBJ1-3, with a weak D call TRBD1 (5 bases). Per the germline V gene, CDR1 is SGHVS and CDR2 is FQNEAQ. Trimming took off 2 bases at V and 0 bases at J, with 8 bases between the two ends. The CDR3 consists of 15 residues. CDR3 residues: CASSLQGSSGNTIYF. In DNA, the CDR3 is TGTGCCAGCAGCTTACAGGGTAGCTCTGGAAACACCATATATTTT.

Worth noting for this clone: This same CDR3 is encoded by further DNA sequences in the sample. The V and J genes are TRBV5-1 and TRBJ2-5; 9 positions agree with TRBD2. With V trimmed by 0 bases and J by 3 bases, 3 bases remained unmatched. The V gene's germline CDR1 is SGHRS and CDR2 YFSETQ. The CDR3 contains 15 residues. DNA of the CDR3: TGCGCCAGCAGCTTGGGGCTAGCGGGAAAAGAGACCCAGTACTTC. Protein: CASSLGLAGKETQYF.

This chain connects TRBV2 to TRBJ1-5; D perhaps matches TRBD1 (6 bases). V lost 2 bases to trimming and J lost 0 bases, with 8 bases between them. Germline V gene data show CDR1 as SNHLY and CDR2 as FYNNEI. The CDR3 runs to 15 residues. In nucleotides, the CDR3 is TGTGCCAGCAGTGAATCAGGGGCTAGCAATCAGCCCCAGCATTTT. It specifies CASSESGASNQPQHF.

The CDR3 protein is CSVEFMGPLSYEQYF. CDR3 bases: TGCAGCGTTGAATTTATGGGGCCCTTATCCTACGAGCAGTACTTC. This chain connects TRBV29-1 to TRBJ2-7, with a tentative D call TRBD1 (5 bases). Trimming cost V 2 bases and J 1 base, with 15 bases left between them. Germline V gene sequence: CDR1 SQVTM, CDR2 ANQGSEA. The CDR3 has 15 residues.

This clone was seen only a few times. This chain links TRBV28 with TRBJ1-6, with 8 bases lining up with TRBD1. This CDR3 comprises 14 residues. CDR1 MDHEN and CDR2 SYDVKM come from the germline V gene. The V and J ends lost 7 bases and 8 bases, in that order; junction bases with no gene match: 7. This CDR3 reads CASTPRQGYSPLHF. The CDR3, as DNA: TGTGCCAGCACCCCGAGACAGGGGTATTCACCCCTCCACTTT. The full variable domain, in which reference TRBV28 and TRBJ1-6 provide the parts outside the CDR3, is DVKVTQSSRYLVKRTGEKVFLECVQDMDHENMFWYRQDPGLGLRLIYFSYDVKMKEKGDIPEGYSVSREKKERFSLILESASTNQTSMYLCASTPRQGYSPLHFGNGTRLTVT.

This clone was found once. The sample has other DNA sequences that encode this CDR3 too. This chain uses TRBV6-6 with TRBJ1-6, with D possibly matching TRBD1 (5 bases). V lost 2 bases and J lost 7, with 9 bases in between. This CDR3 has 14 residues. CDR1 and CDR2 from the germline V gene are MNHNY and SVGAGI (reference sequence). Here the CDR3 DNA reads TGTGCCAGCAGTTACGGGGGAGGGAATTCACCCCTCCACTTT. The encoded protein is CASSYGGGNSPLHF.

A single count supports this clone. This chain uses TRBV6-6 with TRBJ2-7; 7 bases agree with TRBD1. Looked up from germline, CDR1 is MNHNY and CDR2 is SVGAGI (reference sequence). J was trimmed by 5 bases and V by 6 bases; bases with no gene match: 10. This CDR3 spans 14 amino acids. The CDR3 sequence is CASSPHDRVHEQYF. CDR3 bases: TGTGCCAGCAGCCCCCACGACAGGGTGCACGAGCAGTACTTC.